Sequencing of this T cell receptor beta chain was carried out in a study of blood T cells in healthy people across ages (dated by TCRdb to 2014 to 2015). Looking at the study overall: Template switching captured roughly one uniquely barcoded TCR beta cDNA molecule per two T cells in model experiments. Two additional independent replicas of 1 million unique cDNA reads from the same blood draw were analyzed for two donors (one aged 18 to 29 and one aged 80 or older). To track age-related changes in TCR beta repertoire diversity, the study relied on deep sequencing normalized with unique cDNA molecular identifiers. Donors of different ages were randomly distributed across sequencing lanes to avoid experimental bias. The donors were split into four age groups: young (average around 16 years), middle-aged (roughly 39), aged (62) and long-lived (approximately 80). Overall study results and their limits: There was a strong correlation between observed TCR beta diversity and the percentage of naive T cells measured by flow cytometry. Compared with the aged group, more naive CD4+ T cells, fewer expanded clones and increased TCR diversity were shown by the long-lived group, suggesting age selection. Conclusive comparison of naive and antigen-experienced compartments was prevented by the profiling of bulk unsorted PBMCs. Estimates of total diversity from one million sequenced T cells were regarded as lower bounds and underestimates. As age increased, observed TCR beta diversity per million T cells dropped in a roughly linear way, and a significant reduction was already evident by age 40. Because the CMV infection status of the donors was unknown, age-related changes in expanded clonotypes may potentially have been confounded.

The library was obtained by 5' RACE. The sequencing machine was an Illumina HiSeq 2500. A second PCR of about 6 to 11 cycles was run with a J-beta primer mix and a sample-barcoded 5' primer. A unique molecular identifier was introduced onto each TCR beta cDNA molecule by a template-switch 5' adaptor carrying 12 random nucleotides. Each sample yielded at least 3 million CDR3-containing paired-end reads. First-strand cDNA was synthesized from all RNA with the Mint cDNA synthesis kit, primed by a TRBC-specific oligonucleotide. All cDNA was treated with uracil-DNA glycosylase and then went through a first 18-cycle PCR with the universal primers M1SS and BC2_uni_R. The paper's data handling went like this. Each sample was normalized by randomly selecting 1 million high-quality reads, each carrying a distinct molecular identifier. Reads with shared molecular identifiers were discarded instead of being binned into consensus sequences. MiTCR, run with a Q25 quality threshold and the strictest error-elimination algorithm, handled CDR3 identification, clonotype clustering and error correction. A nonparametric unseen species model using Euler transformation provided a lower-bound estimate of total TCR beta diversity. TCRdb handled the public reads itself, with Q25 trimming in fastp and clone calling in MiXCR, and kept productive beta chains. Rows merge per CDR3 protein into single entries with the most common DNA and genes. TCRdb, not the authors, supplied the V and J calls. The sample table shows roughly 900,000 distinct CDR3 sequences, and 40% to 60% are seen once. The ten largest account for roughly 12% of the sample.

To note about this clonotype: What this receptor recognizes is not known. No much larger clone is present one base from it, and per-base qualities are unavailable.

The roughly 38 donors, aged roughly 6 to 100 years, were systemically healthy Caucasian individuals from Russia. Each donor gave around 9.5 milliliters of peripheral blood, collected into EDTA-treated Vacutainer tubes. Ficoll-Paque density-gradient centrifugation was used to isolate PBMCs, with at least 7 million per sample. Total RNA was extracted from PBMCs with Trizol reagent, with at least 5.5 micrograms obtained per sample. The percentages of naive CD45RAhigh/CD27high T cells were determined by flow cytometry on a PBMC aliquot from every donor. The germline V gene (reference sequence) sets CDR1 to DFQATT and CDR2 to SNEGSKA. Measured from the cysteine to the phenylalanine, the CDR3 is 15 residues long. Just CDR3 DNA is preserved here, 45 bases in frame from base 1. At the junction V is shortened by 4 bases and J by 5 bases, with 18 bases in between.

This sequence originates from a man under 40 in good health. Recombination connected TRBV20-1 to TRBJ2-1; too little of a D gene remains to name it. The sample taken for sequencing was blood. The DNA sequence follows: TGCAGTGCTACCCCGTCCGGACCCCCTAACAATGAGCAGTTCTTC. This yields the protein CSATPSGPPNNEQFF.